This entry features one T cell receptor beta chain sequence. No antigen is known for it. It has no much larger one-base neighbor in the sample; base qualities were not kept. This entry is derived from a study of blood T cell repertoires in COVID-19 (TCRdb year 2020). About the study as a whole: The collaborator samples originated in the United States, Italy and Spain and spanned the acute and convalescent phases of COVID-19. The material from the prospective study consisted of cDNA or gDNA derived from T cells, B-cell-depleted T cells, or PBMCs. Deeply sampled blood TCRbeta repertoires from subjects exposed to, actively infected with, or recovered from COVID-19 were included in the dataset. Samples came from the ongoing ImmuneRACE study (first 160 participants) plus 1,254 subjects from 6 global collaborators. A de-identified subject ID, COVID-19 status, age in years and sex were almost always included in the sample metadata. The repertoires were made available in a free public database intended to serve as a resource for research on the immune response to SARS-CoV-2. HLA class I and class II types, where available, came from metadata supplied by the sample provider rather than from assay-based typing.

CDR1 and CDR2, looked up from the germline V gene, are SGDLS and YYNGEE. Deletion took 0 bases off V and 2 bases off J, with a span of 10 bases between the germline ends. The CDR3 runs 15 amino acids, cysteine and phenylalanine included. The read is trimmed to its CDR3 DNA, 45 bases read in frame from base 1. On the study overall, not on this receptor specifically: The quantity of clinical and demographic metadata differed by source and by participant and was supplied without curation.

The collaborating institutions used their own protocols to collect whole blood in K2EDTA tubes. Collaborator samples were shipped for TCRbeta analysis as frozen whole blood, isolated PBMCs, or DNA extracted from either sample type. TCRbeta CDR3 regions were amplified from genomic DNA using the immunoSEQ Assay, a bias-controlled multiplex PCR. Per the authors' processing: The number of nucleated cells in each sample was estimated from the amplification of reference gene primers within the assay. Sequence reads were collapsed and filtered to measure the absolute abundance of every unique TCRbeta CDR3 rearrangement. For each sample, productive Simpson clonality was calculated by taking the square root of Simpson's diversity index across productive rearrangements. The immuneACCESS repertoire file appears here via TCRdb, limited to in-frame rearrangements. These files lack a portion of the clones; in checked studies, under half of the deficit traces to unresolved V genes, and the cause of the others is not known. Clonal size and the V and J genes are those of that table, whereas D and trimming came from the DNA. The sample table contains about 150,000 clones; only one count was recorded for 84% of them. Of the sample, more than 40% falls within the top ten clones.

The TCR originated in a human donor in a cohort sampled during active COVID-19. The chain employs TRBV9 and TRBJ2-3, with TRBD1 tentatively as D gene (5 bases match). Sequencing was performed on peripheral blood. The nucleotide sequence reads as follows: TGTGCCAGCAGCGTAGTGGACACATCCACAGATACGCAGTATTTT. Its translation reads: CASSVVDTSTDTQYF.